Each of the 21 T cell receptor beta chains below was sequenced from the same sample in a study of blood T cells in healthy people across ages. The use of a sample-barcoded 5' primer and a J-beta primer mix characterized a second PCR of about 7 to 12 cycles. TCRdb re-derived calls from the 5' RACE reads in MiXCR, one entry per CDR3 protein. The sample gives roughly 1.4 million distinct CDR3 sequences, roughly 60% of which show up once; 6.5% to 8% is in the top ten. The sequenced material came from blood. Receptor source: a young man in good health.

Worth noting for this clonotype: Given a much more abundant clone one base away, this may be a read error. The genes are TRBV12-3 or TRBV12-4 and TRBJ2-4; possibly TRBD2 for D (6 bases). The DNA end lines up better with TRBJ2-7; the J call may be wrong. This CDR3 region has 12 residues. CDR3 loop: CAGSLWGDEQYF. In DNA form, the CDR3 reads TGTGCCGGCAGTTTATGGGGGGACGAGCAGTACTTC.

In its sample, this clonotype was seen a few times. The chain employs TRBV29-1 and TRBJ2-1, with a possible D match to TRBD2 (6 bases). The germline V gene has CDR1 SQVTM and CDR2 ANQGSEA. This CDR3 region has 12 residues. V shed 8 bases and J shed 10 bases, with 18 bases lying between them. CDR3 in DNA: TGCAGCATCGTTAGCGTAAGCGGGGAGCAGTTCTTC. Residues: CSIVSVSGEQFF.

The chain joins TRBV29-1 to TRBJ2-1; D may be TRBD2 (5 bases). The V end was cut by 4 bases, the J end by 10 bases, with 20 bases between. The CDR3 loop spans 14 amino acids. Germline V gene lookup returns CDR1 SQVTM and CDR2 ANQGSEA. CDR3: CSVGPAAADGEQFF. The CDR3 bases are TGCAGCGTTGGTCCTGCAGCGGCGGACGGGGAGCAGTTCTTC.

The gene calls are TRBV11-2 and TRBJ1-3, with a tentative D call TRBD1 (5 bases). The CDR3 spans 17 residues. Germline V gene data show CDR1 as SGHAT and CDR2 as FQNNGV. The V end lost 3 bases, the J end lost 4 bases, and 19 bases lay between the germline ends. In DNA, the CDR3 is TGTGCCAGCAGCTTTCCACGCACCGGGACGGCGGGAAACACCATATATTTT. It yields the protein CASSFPRTGTAGNTIYF.

The chain couples TRBV11-1 to TRBJ2-3, with D possibly being TRBD1 (6 bases). In germline, CDR1 is SGHAT, CDR2 FQDESV (reference sequence). The CDR3 has 16 amino acids. V dropped 1 base and J dropped 4 bases, with 15 bases sitting between them. CDR3 DNA sequence: TGTGCCAGCAGCTTAGAGTTGGCAGGGGCGGCAGATACGCAGTATTTT. Protein sequence: CASSLELAGAADTQYF.

The V and J genes are TRBV29-1 and TRBJ2-4, with D tentatively TRBD2 (5 bases). The germline V gene has CDR1 SQVTM and CDR2 ANQGSEA. This CDR3 is 14 amino acids long. Trimming removed 3 bases from V and 5 bases from J, with 14 bases in between. CDR3 loop: CSVELPVGENIQYF. CDR3 DNA sequence: TGCAGCGTTGAGTTACCTGTCGGGGAAAACATTCAGTACTTC.

CDR3 sequence: CASSSTLAGTVTEQYF. In DNA, the CDR3 is TGTGCCAGCAGCTCCACCCTAGCCGGGACAGTCACCGAGCAGTACTTC. The V gene is TRBV7-9, the J gene TRBJ2-4, with TRBD1 matching 7 bases. The DNA matches TRBJ2-7 better at its end, which makes the J call doubtful. This CDR3 has 16 amino acids. Germline V gene data show CDR1 as SEHNR and CDR2 as FQNEAQ (reference sequence).

This clonotype was found a few times. This chain links TRBV20-1 with TRBJ2-1; D unresolved. V lost 3 bases, J lost 4 bases, and 13 bases lay in between. The length of the CDR3 is 14 residues. Per the germline V gene, CDR1 is DFQATT and CDR2 is SNEGSKA (reference sequence). The CDR3 DNA follows: TGCAGTGCTAGGTGGTCTCCCCAATACAATGAGCAGTTCTTC. It is translated as CSARWSPQYNEQFF.

Details on this clonotype: One junction end does not reproduce the germline sequence, and a read error may be involved. The chain joins TRBV10-3 to TRBJ2-3; D unclear. Germline lookup yields CDR1 ENHRY and CDR2 SYGVKD. The CDR3 runs to 14 residues. CDR3 protein: CAISDLESTDTQYF. The CDR3 nucleotides are TGTGCCATCAGTGATCTGGAGAGCACGGATACGCAGTATTTT.

The chain recombines TRBV27 with TRBJ1-2; unclear D gene. CDR3 size: 17 residues. V dropped 1 base and J dropped 2 bases, with 17 bases sitting between them. Germline V lookup: CDR1 MNHEY, CDR2 SMNVEV (reference sequence). The CDR3 DNA reads as TGTGCCAGCAGTTTATACGCCCCGGCAGCCGGAAACTATGGCTACACCTTC. Protein: CASSLYAPAAGNYGYTF.

This clonotype was counted a few times. CDR3 nucleotide sequence: TGTGCCAGCAGTTTTCTTAGCGGGGGGCCTAACCTTTTCACAGATACGCAGTATTTT. This sequence encodes CASSFLSGGPNLFTDTQYF. V is TRBV12-3 or TRBV12-4 and J is TRBJ2-3, with 10 bases aligning to TRBD2. This CDR3 is 19 amino acids long. J gave up 2 bases and V 3 bases, and 14 bases lay outside the gene matches.

This clonotype showed up just once. This rearrangement joins TRBV11-2 to TRBJ2-5, with D possibly TRBD1 on 6 matching bases. The V end was cut by 2 bases, the J end by 4 bases, with 11 bases between. The CDR3 spans 14 residues. CDR1 and CDR2 (germline): SGHAT, FQNNGV. This CDR3 is CASSLMGAGETQYF. In DNA form, the CDR3 reads TGTGCCAGCAGCTTAATGGGGGCCGGAGAGACCCAGTACTTC.

The chain recombines TRBV13 with TRBJ1-2; the match to TRBD1 covers 8 bases. Germline V gives CDR1 PRHDT, CDR2 FYEKMQ (reference sequence). V lost 5 bases and J lost 7; bases outside the gene matches: 6. The CDR3 covers 13 residues. The CDR3 region has the DNA TGTGCCAGCAGCGTACAGGGGGGTGGTGGCTACACCTTC. Residues: CASSVQGGGGYTF.

The chain is built from TRBV7-2 and TRBJ2-5; 9 nucleotides agree with TRBD1. V shed 5 bases and J 3 bases; nucleotides not matched to a gene: 10. This CDR3 region has 16 residues. Germline values: CDR1 SGHTA, CDR2 FQGNSA. CDR3 sequence reads: CASSRTGTGRKETQYF. The CDR3 DNA is TGTGCCAGCAGCCGAACCGGGACAGGGCGAAAAGAGACCCAGTACTTC.

The chain couples TRBV20-1 to TRBJ2-1; either TRBD1 or TRBD2 may fit D (5 bases each). Trimming pared 0 bases from V and 6 bases from J, leaving 21 bases between. The CDR3 spans 17 residues. Per germline, CDR1 DFQATT and CDR2 SNEGSKA (reference sequence). CDR3 coding DNA: TGCAGTGCTAGAGACCCCTCGGGGCTTAGCCCCCTCAATGAGCAGTTCTTC. This translates into CSARDPSGLSPLNEQFF.

This clonotype was observed a few times. The chain joins TRBV9 to TRBJ2-5; 8 bases line up with TRBD2. CDR3 length: 15 residues. Germline CDR1 and CDR2: SGDLS and YYNGEE. J was trimmed by 2 bases and V by 3 bases; bases with no gene match: 6. CDR3 DNA sequence: TGTGCCAGCAGCGCCCTAGCGGGTTCACAAGAGACCCAGTACTTC. Protein product: CASSALAGSQETQYF.

In this sample, this clonotype turned up a few times. This chain links TRBV12-3 or TRBV12-4 with TRBJ2-7; 7 nucleotides align to TRBD2. The CDR3 length is 15 residues. With V trimmed by 6 bases and J by 4 bases, 12 bases remained unmatched. The CDR3 region has the DNA TGTGCCAGCAGGGATCTAGCGGTTAAGGGGTACGAGCAGTACTTC. This encodes CASRDLAVKGYEQYF.

The V and J genes are TRBV4-3 and TRBJ2-2; D is unresolved. The CDR3 has 13 residues. In germline, CDR1 is LGHNA, CDR2 YSLEER. The germline V and J ends were trimmed by 0 bases and 12 bases, with 11 bases remaining between them. The CDR3 bases are TGCGCCAGCAGCCAAGATAAGAGAGACAAGCTGTTTTTT. It yields the protein CASSQDKRDKLFF.

CDR3 protein: CASSPSRRDYDEQFF. The CDR3 region has the DNA TGTGCCAGCAGCCCTTCTCGGCGGGATTACGATGAGCAGTTCTTC. This chain joins TRBV7-9 and TRBJ2-1; TRBD2 might be the D (6 bases). This CDR3 has 15 residues. CDR1 SEHNR and CDR2 FQNEAQ come from the germline V gene (reference sequence). Trimming pared 5 bases from V and 8 bases from J, leaving 19 bases between.

In the case of this clonotype: At one of its ends the junction is not consistent with the germline gene, which may arise from a read error. The chain is built from TRBV6-5 and TRBJ2-5, with D tentatively TRBD1 (6 bases). The J call may be faulty, since TRBJ2-7 better matches the DNA end. This CDR3 is 16 amino acids long. Per the germline V gene, CDR1 is MNHEY and CDR2 is SVGAGI. CDR3 nucleotide sequence: TGTGCCGGCAGTTACTTCGGTCGGGACACCCCCTACGAGCAGTACTTC. Residues: CAGSYFGRDTPYEQYF.

V gene TRBV2 combines with J gene TRBJ2-4; 10 nucleotides align to TRBD2. The DNA end lines up better with TRBJ2-7; the J call may be wrong. CDR1 and CDR2 (germline): SNHLY, FYNNEI. There are 14 residues in the CDR3. The CDR3 DNA follows: TGTGCCGGGGGCGGGGGACTAGCGCCTTACGAGCAGTACTTC. This encodes CAGGGGLAPYEQYF.